This T cell receptor beta chain was captured in a study of OX40 agonist ivuxolimab in advanced cancers. Study-level information: An agonistic anti-OX40 (CD134) antibody, ivuxolimab, was used to treat the patients. Head and neck, renal cell, melanoma or hepatocellular carcinoma were the cancers that dose-escalation patients had. From about 20 to 80 years was the age range, with a mean of approximately 58 years, and approximately 84% were male.

Notes on this clone: Its antigen is still unknown.

V dropped 1 base and J dropped 0 bases, with 10 bases sitting between them. Germline V lookup: CDR1 PRHDT, CDR2 FYEKMQ (reference sequence). The CDR3 has 15 residues. Whole-study findings and limits: By week 6 at 0.1 to 3.0 mg/kg, blood CD4+ and CD8+ T cells had expanded clonally.

Measured with immunoSEQ multiplex PCR; TCRdb has only the in-frame clones, and not every one. The table records over 70,000 clones, about 92% of them present only once. Sequencing used CD4+ or CD8+ T cells sorted from blood, obtained in a trial of the OX40 agonist ivuxolimab. The chain is built from TRBV13 and TRBJ2-7, with D possibly being TRBD1 or TRBD2 (5 bases each). This receptor was obtained from an adult with an advanced solid tumor such as melanoma, head and neck, liver or kidney cancer. CDR3 nucleotide sequence: TGTGCCAGCAGCTTAGAAGGGGAGAGCTCCTACGAGCAGTACTTC. Amino acids: CASSLEGESSYEQYF.